This TCR beta chain was identified in a study of shared clonotypes between healthy human individuals. The data were produced by immunoSEQ multiplex PCR, yet TCRdb's version contains in-frame clones alone and is incomplete. This table holds hundreds of thousands of clones, around 80% found once. This clone was seen a handful of times. The antigen is undetermined. A read error may produce the germline difference seen at one junction end. The study enrolled healthy HIV-negative adults without recent acute infections or vaccinations as donors. Germline V gene data show CDR1 as LNHDA and CDR2 as SQIVND (reference sequence). The CDR3 spans 14 residues. Findings of the study overall: Among donors, sharing of clonotypes was expected to be affected by sequencing depth.

The sequenced sample was PBMCs. This chain connects TRBV19 to TRBJ1-1, with D tentatively TRBD1 (6 bases). This sequence was found in a woman between 35 and 50 years old in good health. Some clones in this sample may be carry-over from other donors' samples. The CDR3 reads CASSHGTRNTEAFF. In DNA form, the CDR3 reads TGTGCAAGTAGTCACGGGACACGGAACACTGAAGCTTTCTTT.